The rows below give T cell receptor beta chains drawn from one sample of a study of cytomegalovirus exposure and HLA in healthy donors. The repertoire was sequenced with immunoSEQ multiplex PCR; TCRdb's copy has only in-frame clones and lacks some. Altogether some 98,000 clones are present, roughly three quarters being singletons, with the ten largest covering roughly 8%. Sequencing input: PBMCs. The source of these receptors is a female donor in good health and CMV-seronegative. CDR3s include the opening cysteine and the closing phenylalanine or tryptophan. The D gene is left open where the match is weak. Clone size appears in some rows only: once, few, many, or a class for an expanded clone.

>.|few|TRBJ1-5|TRBV6-6
CASSYSTSNQPQHF
TGTGCCAGCAGTTACTCGACAAGCAATCAGCCCCAGCATTTT
>TRBD1|.|TRBJ1-3|TRBV5-1
CASMTGPDSGNTIYF
TGCGCCAGCATGACAGGGCCCGACTCTGGAAACACCATATATTTT
>TRBD1|.|TRBJ2-7|TRBV7-9
CASSLGDRSYEQYF
TGTGCCAGCAGCTTAGGGGACAGATCCTACGAGCAGTACTTC
>.|.|TRBJ1-3|TRBV7-2
CASSSVRGNTIYF
TGTGCCAGCAGCTCAGTGCGGGGAAACACCATATATTTT
>TRBD1|.|TRBJ2-1|TRBV7-6
CASSLGQGPYNEQFF
TGTGCCAGCAGCTTAGGACAGGGCCCCTACAATGAGCAGTTCTTC
>.|once|TRBJ1-6|TRBV7-2
CASSFFNGGRSSPLHF
TGTGCCAGCAGCTTTTTTAATGGGGGCCGAAGTTCACCCCTCCACTTT
>TRBD1|few|TRBJ2-5|TRBV11-1
CASSLGWDREKTQYF
TGTGCCAGCAGCTTAGGGTGGGACAGGGAAAAGACCCAGTACTTC
>TRBD2|.|TRBJ2-1|TRBV7-3
CASSLTSGFYNEQFF
TGTGCCAGCAGCCTAACTAGCGGATTTTACAATGAGCAGTTCTTC
>TRBD2|few|TRBJ2-7|TRBV19
CASRTSGTSYEQYF
TGTGCCAGTCGGACTAGCGGGACGTCCTACGAGCAGTACTTC
>.|.|TRBJ1-4|TRBV28
CASSLQATNEKLFF
TGTGCCAGCAGTTTACAGGCAACTAATGAAAAACTGTTTTTT
>TRBD2|.|TRBJ2-3|TRBV25-1
CASSESGLADSDTQYF
TGTGCCAGCAGTGAATCTGGGCTAGCGGACTCAGATACGCAGTATTTT
>TRBD2|.|TRBJ2-7|TRBV20-1
CSAVGAGVQYF
TGCAGTGCTGTGGGAGCGGGAGTGCAGTACTTC
>.|.|TRBJ1-2|TRBV28
CASSIGDYGYTF
TGTGCCAGCAGTATAGGGGATTATGGCTACACCTTC
>.|.|TRBJ2-7|TRBV2
CASSGTSTASGVQYF
TGTGCCAGCAGTGGGACTTCGACGGCGAGTGGAGTGCAGTACTTC
>TRBD2|once|TRBJ2-7|TRBV7-9
CASSFERGSSYEQYF
TGTGCCAGCAGCTTCGAGCGGGGCTCCTCCTACGAGCAGTACTTC
>.|.|TRBJ2-7|TRBV9
CASSADPGRGNYEQYF
TGTGCCAGCAGCGCTGACCCGGGACGGGGGAACTACGAGCAGTACTTC
>TRBD1|.|TRBJ2-1|TRBV5-1
CASTRQQGAYNEQFF
TGCGCCAGCACCCGCCAGCAGGGGGCTTACAATGAGCAGTTCTTC
>TRBD1|.|TRBJ2-2|TRBV7-6
CASSMTPTGGNDGELFF
TGTGCCAGCAGCATGACCCCGACAGGGGGCAACGACGGGGAGCTGTTTTTT
>.|.|TRBJ2-3|TRBV6-1
CASSARVGGFPDTQYF
TGTGCCAGCAGTGCCCGGGTTGGGGGGTTCCCAGATACGCAGTATTTT
>TRBD1|.|TRBJ2-2|TRBV11-3
CASAWGQGTPLPGELFF
TGTGCCAGCGCCTGGGGACAGGGGACCCCCCTACCCGGGGAGCTGTTTTTT
>TRBD2|.|TRBJ2-1|TRBV4-3
CASSTSGTYNEQFF
TGCGCCAGCAGCACTAGCGGCACCTACAATGAGCAGTTCTTC
>.|.|TRBJ2-7|TRBV19
CASSMGQGFYEQYF
TGTGCCAGTAGTATGGGGCAGGGGTTCTACGAGCAGTACTTC
>.|.|TRBJ2-1|TRBV30
CAWSLDSNEQFF
TGTGCCTGGAGTCTCGACTCCAATGAGCAGTTCTTC
>.|.|TRBJ2-1|TRBV10-2
CASRLQQGPLGYEQFF
TGCGCCAGCAGGTTACAACAGGGCCCTCTAGGTTATGAGCAGTTCTTC
>TRBD2|.|TRBJ2-1|TRBV5-4
CASSLPGLALNEQFF
TGTGCCAGCAGCTTGCCGGGACTAGCCCTCAATGAGCAGTTCTTC
>TRBD1|.|TRBJ2-3|TRBV6-5
CASSYEGAFRLSAQYF
TGTGCCAGCAGTTATGAGGGGGCGTTCCGGCTAAGTGCGCAGTATTTT
>.|.|TRBJ1-5|TRBV30
CAWSQGSNQPQHF
TGTGCCTGGAGTCAGGGTAGCAATCAGCCCCAGCATTTT